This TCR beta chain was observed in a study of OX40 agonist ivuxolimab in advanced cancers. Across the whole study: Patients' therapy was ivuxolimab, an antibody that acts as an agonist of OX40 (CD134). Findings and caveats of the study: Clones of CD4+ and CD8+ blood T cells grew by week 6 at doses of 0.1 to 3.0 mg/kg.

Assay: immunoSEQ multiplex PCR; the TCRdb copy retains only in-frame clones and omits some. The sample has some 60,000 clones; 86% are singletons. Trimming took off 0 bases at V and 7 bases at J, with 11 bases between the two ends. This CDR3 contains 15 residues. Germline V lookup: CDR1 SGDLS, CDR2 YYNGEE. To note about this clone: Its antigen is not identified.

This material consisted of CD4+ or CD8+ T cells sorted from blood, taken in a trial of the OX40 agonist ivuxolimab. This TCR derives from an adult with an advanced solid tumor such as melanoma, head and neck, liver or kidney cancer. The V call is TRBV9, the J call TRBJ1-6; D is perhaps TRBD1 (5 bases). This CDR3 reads CASSVGGQANSPLHF. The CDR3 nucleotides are TGTGCCAGCAGCGTAGGCGGACAAGCCAATTCACCCCTCCACTTT.